The 5 T cell receptor beta chains presented below share a single source sample, sequenced in a study of blood T cell repertoires in COVID-19. Assay used: immunoSEQ multiplex PCR; TCRdb lists only in-frame clones, some missing. Among approximately 70,000 clones listed, over 80% were seen once. Sequencing used peripheral blood. The receptors were sampled from a woman of 80 years or more with acute or convalescent COVID-19.

The chain is built from TRBV2 and TRBJ1-2; D is undetermined. The CDR3 runs to 16 residues. Trimming left V 1 base short and J 2 bases short, with 14 bases between. Germline assignment: CDR1 SNHLY and CDR2 FYNNEI. The CDR3 sequence is CASSEGRRSNNYGYTF. The CDR3 region has the DNA TGTGCCAGCAGTGAAGGGAGGAGGTCCAACAACTATGGCTACACCTTC.

The V and J genes are TRBV27 and TRBJ2-2; possibly TRBD2 for D (6 bases). With 7 bases removed from V and 0 bases from J, the gap between germline ends came to 15 bases. CDR1 is MNHEY, CDR2 SMNVEV, per germline (reference sequence). CDR3 length: 16 amino acids. The CDR3 region is CASKERAVPNTGELFF. CDR3 coding DNA: TGTGCCAGCAAGGAGCGGGCGGTACCGAACACCGGGGAGCTGTTTTTT.

This chain links TRBV3-1 (or the pseudogene TRBV3-2) with TRBJ2-5, with a possible D match to TRBD1 (5 bases). V dropped 4 bases and J dropped 0 bases, with 21 bases sitting between them. This CDR3 comprises 18 residues. Germline CDR1 reads LGHDT; CDR2 reads YNNKEL (reference sequence). CDR3 sequence reads: CASSPRSKGPQNQETQYF. The CDR3 DNA reads TGTGCCAGCAGCCCGCGGTCAAAGGGGCCGCAAAACCAAGAGACCCAGTACTTC.

This chain connects TRBV11-1 to TRBJ1-6; D is unclear. CDR3 length: 16 residues. V lost 2 bases, J lost 0 bases, and 8 bases lay in between. CDR1 and CDR2 from the germline V gene are SGHAT and FQDESV (reference sequence). CDR3 loop: CASSLFASSYNSPLHF. DNA of the CDR3: TGTGCCAGCAGCTTATTCGCGAGCTCCTATAATTCACCCCTCCACTTT.

Here the CDR3 reads CSVVGPGAYEQYF. CDR3 coding DNA: TGCAGCGTTGTGGGACCAGGGGCCTACGAGCAGTACTTC. This chain connects TRBV29-1 to TRBJ2-7; the D gene is possibly TRBD1 (6 bases). The germline gives CDR1 SQVTM, CDR2 ANQGSEA. CDR3 size: 13 residues. The ends were cut back, 4 bases at V and 2 bases at J, with 12 bases in the middle.